This entry concerns a single TCR beta chain. This same CDR3 is encoded by further DNA sequences in the sample. This entry is derived from a study of blood T cell repertoires in COVID-19. Overall study: Sites in the United States, Italy and Spain provided acute and convalescent COVID-19 samples. Sources were T cells, B-cell-depleted T cells, or PBMCs; the material itself was cDNA or gDNA.

The authors' processing: The assay estimated nucleated cells by amplifying reference gene primers. Measured with immunoSEQ multiplex PCR; TCRdb has only the in-frame clones, and not every one. V and J calls plus clone size are reproduced from that table; the DNA served to infer D and trimming. The sample contains 100,000 to 150,000 clones, approximately 90% of which appear only once. V shed 4 bases and J shed 3 bases, with 7 bases lying between them. The CDR3 is 12 amino acids. Germline V gene data show CDR1 as SQVTM and CDR2 as ANQGSEA. The clonotype was recovered from a man aged 45-65 years with active or convalescent COVID-19. The sample was peripheral blood. The chain combines TRBV29-1 with TRBJ1-5; unclear D gene. The CDR3 region is CSVGGSNQPQHF. The CDR3 DNA reads as TGCAGCGTTGGCGGTTCCAATCAGCCCCAGCATTTT.